A single sample is the source of the 23 T cell receptor beta chains below, sequenced in a study of OX40 agonist ivuxolimab in advanced cancers. Some clones are missing from TCRdb's copy, which holds only in-frame ones; the method was immunoSEQ multiplex PCR. The data contain about 83,000 clones, 84% of them singletons. The specimen was CD4+ or CD8+ T cells sorted from blood, collected in a trial of the OX40 agonist ivuxolimab. Receptors originate from an adult with an advanced solid tumor such as melanoma, head and neck, liver or kidney cancer.

This clone came up once. The chain is built from TRBV5-1 and TRBJ1-1; D may be TRBD1 (5 bases). The V and J ends lost 4 bases and 1 base respectively, with 17 bases between them. Germline values: CDR1 SGHRS, CDR2 YFSETQ. The CDR3 extends over 16 amino acids. DNA of the CDR3: TGCGCCAGCAGCCTCCTTCGTATAGGGGAGAACACTGAAGCTTTCTTT. This translates into CASSLLRIGENTEAFF.

This chain links TRBV6-1 with TRBJ1-1; D possibly corresponds to TRBD1 (6 bases). Trimming left V 6 bases short and J 4 bases short, with 15 bases between. Germline V gene sequence: CDR1 MNHNS, CDR2 SASEGT. The CDR3 loop spans 14 amino acids. The CDR3 loop reads CASRSNREVTEAFF. The CDR3 nucleotides read TGTGCCAGCAGGAGTAACAGGGAGGTCACTGAAGCTTTCTTT.

The genes are TRBV30 and TRBJ2-7, with TRBD2 as a possible D gene (6 bases). The V and J ends lost 8 bases and 0 bases respectively, with 20 bases between them. Germline CDR1 and CDR2: GTSNPN and SVGIG (reference sequence). There are 15 residues in the CDR3. In nucleotides, the CDR3 is TGTGCCGCCAGAAGGGGACTGCGGAGCTCCTACGAGCAGTACTTC. Its protein is CAARRGLRSSYEQYF. The whole variable domain, filled in from reference TRBV30 and TRBJ2-7, reads SQTIHQWPATLVQPVGSPLSLECTVEGTSNPNLYWYRQAAGRGLQLLFYSVGIGQISSEVPQNLSASRPQDRQFILSSKKLLLSDSGFYLCAARRGLRSSYEQYFGPGTRLTVT.

The gene calls are TRBV19 and TRBJ2-1; 7 positions agree with TRBD2. CDR3 length: 14 amino acids. V dropped 4 bases and J dropped 6; count of bases not matched to a gene: 6. The germline CDR1 and CDR2 sequences are LNHDA and SQIVND (reference sequence). CDR3 nucleotides: TGTGCCAGTAGTACCGGACTAGAATCCAATGAGCAGTTCTTC. This gives the protein CASSTGLESNEQFF.

This rearrangement joins TRBV5-6 to TRBJ1-2; TRBD1 is a possible D gene (5 bases). Germline assignment: CDR1 SGHDT and CDR2 YYEEEE. Trimming shortened V by 6 bases and J by 4 bases, and 19 bases separated the two germline ends. This CDR3 spans 15 amino acids. The CDR3 DNA sequence: TGTGCCAGCACCCCCCCCGGTGGGGCCATCTATGGCTACACCTTC. It codes for CASTPPGGAIYGYTF.

CDR3: CASSPRRIYGYTF. CDR3 sequence (DNA): TGTGCCAGTAGTCCCCGACGAATCTATGGCTACACCTTC. The chain links TRBV19 to TRBJ1-2; D is unresolved. Germline V gene data show CDR1 as LNHDA and CDR2 as SQIVND (reference sequence). Trimming removed 5 bases at V and 4 bases at J, with 11 bases between. The CDR3 loop spans 13 amino acids.

The chain has TRBV30 and TRBJ2-7; D call uncertain. Germline values: CDR1 GTSNPN, CDR2 SVGIG (reference sequence). V dropped 2 bases and J dropped 3 bases, with 8 bases sitting between them. This CDR3 comprises 12 residues. The CDR3 sequence: CAWSPHDYEQYF. Here the CDR3 DNA reads TGTGCCTGGAGTCCACATGACTACGAGCAGTACTTC.

The chain is built from TRBV2 and TRBJ2-7; tentative D call: TRBD2 (5 bases). Germline V CDR1 and CDR2: SNHLY, FYNNEI. The CDR3 has 15 residues. V lost 0 bases and J lost 6, with 15 bases in between. CDR3 coding DNA: TGTGCCAGCAGTGAAGCAAGATCATATCGGGGCGAGCAGTACTTC. The encoded protein is CASSEARSYRGEQYF.

The chain combines TRBV15 with TRBJ1-2; D is perhaps TRBD1 (5 bases). The CDR3 is 16 residues long. In germline, CDR1 is LNHNV, CDR2 YYDKDF (reference sequence). Trimming shortened V by 0 bases and J by 7 bases, and 18 bases separated the two germline ends. In DNA, the CDR3 is TGTGCCACCAGCAGAGATCGGACTACCGGGGCGTCTGGCTACACCTTC. Encoded protein: CATSRDRTTGASGYTF.

This chain uses TRBV2 with TRBJ2-3; D may match TRBD1 or TRBD2 (5 bases each). The CDR3 runs 12 residues. Germline V lookup: CDR1 SNHLY, CDR2 FYNNEI. The V end lost 6 bases, the J end lost 6 bases, and 10 bases lay between the germline ends. The CDR3 loop is CASRWGSDTQYF. The CDR3 region has the DNA TGTGCCAGCAGGTGGGGGAGCGATACGCAGTATTTT.

V usage is TRBV7-2 and J usage is TRBJ1-2; D is possibly TRBD1 (6 bases). V was shortened by 3 bases and J by 8 bases, with 10 bases between the two germline ends. CDR3 size: 12 residues. Germline V gives CDR1 SGHTA, CDR2 FQGNSA. The CDR3 DNA sequence: TGTGCCAGCAGCTTCGGACAGCACGGCTACACCTTC. This sequence encodes CASSFGQHGYTF. The full variable domain, its missing parts supplied by reference TRBV7-2 and TRBJ1-2, is GAGVSQSPSNKVTEKGKDVELRCDPISGHTALYWYRQSLGQGLEFLIYFQGNSAPDKSGLPSDRFSAERTGGSVSTLTIQRTQQEDSAVYLCASSFGQHGYTFGSGTRLTVV.

The gene calls are TRBV7-9 and TRBJ2-4; 8 bases are shared with TRBD2. The germline V gene encodes CDR1 SEHNR and CDR2 FQNEAQ (reference sequence). This CDR3 comprises 16 residues. V shed 5 bases and J 7 bases; nucleotides not matched to a gene: 13. The DNA for the CDR3 is TGTGCCAGCAGCCCCAACCATCCGGGGGGGACGAACATTCAGTACTTC. Its protein product is CASSPNHPGGTNIQYF.

The chain links TRBV11-2 to TRBJ2-1; TRBD1 matches at 7 bases. In germline, CDR1 is SGHAT, CDR2 FQNNGV. The trim removed 6 bases at V and 5 bases at J, leaving 19 bases unmatched. This CDR3 region has 18 residues. The DNA for the CDR3 is TGTGCCAGCAGGCCCCTCCGACAAAACAGGGGATTGGACAATGAGCAGTTCTTC. Translated: CASRPLRQNRGLDNEQFF.

The J gene is TRBJ1-3, the V gene TRBV7-2; D gene unclear. Looked up from germline, CDR1 is SGHTA and CDR2 is FQGNSA. This CDR3 spans 13 amino acids. V lost 7 bases and J 0 bases, leaving 7 bases between the germline ends. In DNA, the CDR3 is TGTGCCAGCACCCGGGGCTCTGGAAACACCATATATTTT. Translating gives CASTRGSGNTIYF.

This chain uses TRBV6-5 with TRBJ1-6; 9 bases are shared with TRBD1. Germline CDR1 is MNHEY and CDR2 is SVGAGI. The CDR3 spans 15 residues. After removal of 5 bases from V and 7 bases from J, the junction contained 6 bases not matched to a gene. CDR3 nucleotide sequence: TGTGCCAGCAGTGTGACCGGGACAGGGAATTCACCCCTCCACTTT. Translation gives CASSVTGTGNSPLHF.

The CDR3 is CASSRGLGEDTQYF. Written as DNA, the CDR3 is TGTGCCAGCAGTCGAGGGTTGGGGGAAGATACGCAGTATTTT. The chain is built from TRBV6-5 and TRBJ2-3; tentatively, D is TRBD1 or TRBD2 (5 bases each). The CDR3 loop spans 14 amino acids. Germline V CDR1 and CDR2: MNHEY, SVGAGI. Trimming removed 5 bases from V and 5 bases from J, with 14 bases in between.

The chain combines TRBV7-9 with TRBJ2-3; the D gene could be TRBD1 or TRBD2 (5 bases each). CDR1 is SEHNR and CDR2 is FQNEAQ in the germline V gene (reference sequence). The CDR3 extends over 13 amino acids. Trimming stripped 0 bases from V and 4 bases from J, with 5 bases between. CDR3 bases: TGTGCCAGCAGCTTAGCGGGGGCAGATACGCAGTATTTT. It codes for CASSLAGADTQYF.

The rearrangement joins TRBV5-4 to TRBJ1-2; 10 nucleotides align to TRBD1. Germline CDR1 is SGHNT and CDR2 is YYREEE (reference sequence). Trimming at V came to 3 bases and at J to 10 bases, leaving 6 bases not matched to a gene. CDR3 length: 13 amino acids. CDR3 protein: CASSSPGQGIYTF. CDR3 coding DNA: TGTGCCAGCAGCTCGCCGGGACAGGGGATCTACACCTTC.

This rearrangement joins TRBV6-5 to TRBJ1-2, with D unclear. The germline CDR1 and CDR2 sequences are MNHEY and SVGAGI. The V end was cut by 2 bases, the J end by 4 bases, with 8 bases between. The CDR3 totals 13 residues. The CDR3 sequence: CASSYDGSYGYTF. CDR3 nucleotide sequence: TGTGCCAGCAGTTACGATGGTTCCTATGGCTACACCTTC.

The chain combines TRBV4-1 with TRBJ2-1; 9 nucleotides line up with TRBD1. The germline V gene has CDR1 MGHRA and CDR2 YSYEKL. J was trimmed by 7 bases and V by 2 bases; bases with no gene match: 12. This CDR3 is built from 17 residues. CDR3: CASSQPPGTGSENEQFF. The CDR3 coding sequence is TGCGCCAGCAGCCAACCCCCCGGGACAGGGTCGGAAAATGAGCAGTTCTTC.

This chain connects TRBV27 to TRBJ1-1; 11 bases fit TRBD1. After removal of 4 bases from V and 4 bases from J, the junction contained 2 bases not matched to a gene. CDR3 size: 14 residues. Germline-derived CDR1 and CDR2 are MNHEY and SMNVEV (reference sequence). In DNA, the CDR3 is TGTGCCAGCAGTTGGACAGGGGGCGGCACTGAAGCTTTCTTT. The encoded protein is CASSWTGGGTEAFF.

The chain has TRBV6-1 and TRBJ1-1; TRBD1 matches 7 bases. CDR3 length equals 14 residues. Per germline, CDR1 MNHNS and CDR2 SASEGT. The J segment lost 3 bases and the V segment lost 6 bases, leaving 7 bases of the junction unmatched. CDR3 DNA: TGTGCCAGCAGCAAAGACAGGGAGTACACTGAAGCTTTCTTT. Encoded protein: CASSKDREYTEAFF.

The gene calls are TRBV9 and TRBJ2-5; 11 positions agree with TRBD2. CDR1 is SGDLS and CDR2 is YYNGEE in the germline V gene. This CDR3 is built from 16 residues. After removal of 3 bases from V and 5 bases from J, the junction contained 9 bases not matched to a gene. CDR3 bases: TGTGCCAGCAGCGGAGGGCTAGCGGGAGGTCGGGAGACCCAGTACTTC. It translates to CASSGGLAGGRETQYF.